Sequencing of this TCR beta chain was carried out in a study of blood T cells in healthy people across ages. Study details: When template switching was applied, about one barcoded beta molecule was captured per two T cells.

The authors ran a second PCR of about 6 to 11 cycles using a sample-barcoded 5' primer and a J-beta primer mix. A single record per CDR3 protein comes from TCRdb applying MiXCR to the 5' RACE reads. The repertoire holds 1.5 million to 2 million distinct CDR3 sequences, with 25% to 30% as singletons. CDR3 length: 13 residues. V lost 3 bases and J lost 5, with 11 bases in between. CDR1 SGHNT and CDR2 YYREEE come from the germline V gene (reference sequence). No fewer than 6 million PBMCs went into each sample. This sequence was found in a woman aged 25-40 years in good health. The sequenced sample consisted of blood. This chain joins TRBV5-4 and TRBJ2-5; possible D gene TRBD1, 5 bases. This CDR3 reads CASSYQGWETQYF. DNA of the CDR3: TGTGCCAGCAGCTATCAGGGTTGGGAGACCCAGTACTTC.